This T cell receptor (beta chain) was observed in a study of shared clonotypes between healthy human individuals. CD45RO-negative CD8 cells positively selected for CCR7 made up the naive population, which excluded terminally differentiated effector memory CD45RA+ cells. Per sorted-subset replicate PCR, input was around 200 ng DNA, representing tens of thousands of T cell genomes. Assay: immunoSEQ multiplex PCR; the TCRdb copy retains only in-frame clones and omits some. The sample has 1.5 million to 2.5 million clones, roughly 94% seen once. Germline V gene lookup returns CDR1 SGHNT and CDR2 YENEEA. The CDR3 has 15 amino acids. V dropped 5 bases and J dropped 2 bases, with 10 bases sitting between them.

Sequencing was performed on naive CD8+ T cells sorted from blood. The gene calls are TRBV11-3 and TRBJ2-6, with D tentatively TRBD2 (6 bases). This TCR derives from a man between 18 and 29 years old in good health. CDR3 coding DNA: TGTGCCAGCAGCCCCTGGAGGGCTGGGGCCAACGTCCTGACTTTC. Amino acids: CASSPWRAGANVLTF.